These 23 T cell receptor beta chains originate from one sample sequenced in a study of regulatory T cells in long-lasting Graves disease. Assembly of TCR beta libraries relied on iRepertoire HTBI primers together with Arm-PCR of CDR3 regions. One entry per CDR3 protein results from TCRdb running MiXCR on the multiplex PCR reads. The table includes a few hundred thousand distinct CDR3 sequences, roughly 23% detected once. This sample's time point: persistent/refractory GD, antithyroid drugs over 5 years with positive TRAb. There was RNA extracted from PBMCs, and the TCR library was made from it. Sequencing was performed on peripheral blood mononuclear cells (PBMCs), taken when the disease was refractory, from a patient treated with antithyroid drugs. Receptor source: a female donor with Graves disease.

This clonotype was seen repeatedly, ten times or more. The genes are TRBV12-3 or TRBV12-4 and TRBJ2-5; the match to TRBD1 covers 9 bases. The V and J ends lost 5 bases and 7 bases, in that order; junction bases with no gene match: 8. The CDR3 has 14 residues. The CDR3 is CASSGTGGAGTQYF. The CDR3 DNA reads TGTGCCAGCAGTGGTACAGGGGGCGCCGGGACCCAGTACTTC.

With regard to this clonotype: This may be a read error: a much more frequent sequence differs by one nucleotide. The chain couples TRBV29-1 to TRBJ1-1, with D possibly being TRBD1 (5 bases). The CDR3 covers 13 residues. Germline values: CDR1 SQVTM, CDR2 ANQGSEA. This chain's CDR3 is CSVRAREGTEASF. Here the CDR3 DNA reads TGCAGCGTTCGTGCCAGGGAGGGCACTGAAGCTTCCTTT. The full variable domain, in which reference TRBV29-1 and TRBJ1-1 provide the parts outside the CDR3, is SAVISQKPSRDICQRGTSLTIQCQVDSQVTMMFWYRQQPGQSLTLIATANQGSEATYESGFVIDKFPISRPNLTFSTLTVSNMSPEDSSIYLCSVRAREGTEASFGQGTRLTVV.

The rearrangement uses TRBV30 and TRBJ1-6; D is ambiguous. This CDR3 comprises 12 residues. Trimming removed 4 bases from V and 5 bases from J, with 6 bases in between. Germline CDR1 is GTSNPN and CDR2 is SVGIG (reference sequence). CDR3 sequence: CAWTINNSPLHF. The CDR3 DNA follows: TGTGCCTGGACGATCAATAATTCACCCCTCCACTTT.

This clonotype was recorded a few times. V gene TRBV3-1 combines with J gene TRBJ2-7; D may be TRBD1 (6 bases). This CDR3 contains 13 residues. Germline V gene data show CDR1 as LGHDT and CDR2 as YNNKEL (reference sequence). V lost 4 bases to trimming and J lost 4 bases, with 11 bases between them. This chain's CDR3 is CASSRERGYEQYF. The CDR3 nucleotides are TGTGCCAGCAGCCGCGAAAGGGGGTACGAGCAGTACTTC.

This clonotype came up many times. In DNA form, the CDR3 reads TGTGCCAGCAGTTTATCCCCCAAGAACTACGAGCAGTACTTC. It encodes CASSLSPKNYEQYF. This rearrangement joins TRBV28 to TRBJ2-7; D is undetermined. CDR3 length: 14 amino acids. V gave up 1 base and J gave up 3 bases, with 10 bases separating them. The germline V gene encodes CDR1 MDHEN and CDR2 SYDVKM.

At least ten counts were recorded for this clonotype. In DNA, the CDR3 is TGTGCCAGCAGTTCACCTCAGCCCCAGCATTTT. This sequence encodes CASSSPQPQHF. V gene TRBV28 combines with J gene TRBJ1-5, with unresolved D. CDR3 size: 11 residues. V lost 4 bases and J lost 6, with 4 bases in between. Germline assignment: CDR1 MDHEN and CDR2 SYDVKM. The whole variable domain, remainder taken from reference TRBV28 and TRBJ1-5, is DVKVTQSSRYLVKRTGEKVFLECVQDMDHENMFWYRQDPGLGLRLIYFSYDVKMKEKGDIPEGYSVSREKKERFSLILESASTNQTSMYLCASSSPQPQHFGDGTRLSIL.

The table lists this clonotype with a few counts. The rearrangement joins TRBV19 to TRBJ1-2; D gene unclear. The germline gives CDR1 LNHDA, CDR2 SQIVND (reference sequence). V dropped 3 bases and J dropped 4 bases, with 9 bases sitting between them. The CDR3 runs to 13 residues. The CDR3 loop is CASSIAVFYGYTF. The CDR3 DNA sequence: TGTGCCAGTAGTATTGCGGTGTTCTATGGCTACACCTTC.

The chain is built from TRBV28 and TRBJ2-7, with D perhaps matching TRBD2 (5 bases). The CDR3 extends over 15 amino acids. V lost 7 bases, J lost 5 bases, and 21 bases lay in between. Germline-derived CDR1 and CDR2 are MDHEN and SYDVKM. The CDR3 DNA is TGTGCCAGCACTCCCCGGGCGGGTTACGGGGACGAGCAGTACTTC. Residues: CASTPRAGYGDEQYF.

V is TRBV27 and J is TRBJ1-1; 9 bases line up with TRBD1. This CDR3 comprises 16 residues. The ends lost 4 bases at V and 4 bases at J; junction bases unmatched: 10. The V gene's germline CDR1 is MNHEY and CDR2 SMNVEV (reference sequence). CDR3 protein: CASSSYEGQGSTEAFF. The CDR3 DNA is TGTGCCAGCAGTTCATATGAGGGACAGGGCTCCACTGAAGCTTTCTTT.

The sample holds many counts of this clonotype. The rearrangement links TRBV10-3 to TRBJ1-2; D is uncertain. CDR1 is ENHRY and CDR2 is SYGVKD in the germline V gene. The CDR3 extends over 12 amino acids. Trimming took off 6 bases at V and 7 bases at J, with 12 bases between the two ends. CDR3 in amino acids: CAIRASSGGYTF. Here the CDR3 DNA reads TGTGCCATCAGGGCCTCGTCGGGTGGCTACACCTTC.

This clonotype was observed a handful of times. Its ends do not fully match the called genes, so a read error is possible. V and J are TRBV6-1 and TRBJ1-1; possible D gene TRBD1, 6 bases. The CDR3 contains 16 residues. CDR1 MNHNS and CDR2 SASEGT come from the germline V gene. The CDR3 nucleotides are TGTGCCAGCAGCGAAGGGACAACCATCATGAACACTGAAGCTTTCTTT. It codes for CASSEGTTIMNTEAFF.

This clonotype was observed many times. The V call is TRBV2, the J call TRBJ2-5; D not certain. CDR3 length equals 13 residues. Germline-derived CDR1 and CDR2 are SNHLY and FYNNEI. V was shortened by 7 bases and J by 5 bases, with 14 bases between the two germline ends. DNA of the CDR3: TGTGCCAGCATTCTGGACGCCCATGAGACCCAGTACTTC. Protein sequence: CASILDAHETQYF.

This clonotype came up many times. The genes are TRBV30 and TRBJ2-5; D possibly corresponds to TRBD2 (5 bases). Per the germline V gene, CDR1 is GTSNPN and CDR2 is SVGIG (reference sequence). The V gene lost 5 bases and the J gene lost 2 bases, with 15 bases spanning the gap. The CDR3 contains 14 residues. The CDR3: CAWGRGNGQETQYF. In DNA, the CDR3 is TGTGCCTGGGGGAGAGGGAACGGGCAAGAGACCCAGTACTTC.

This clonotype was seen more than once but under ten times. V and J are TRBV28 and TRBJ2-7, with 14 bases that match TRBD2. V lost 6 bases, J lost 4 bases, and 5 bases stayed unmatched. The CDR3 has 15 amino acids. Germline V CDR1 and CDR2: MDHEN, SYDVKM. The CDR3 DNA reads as TGTGCCAGCAGGGGGACTAGCGGGAGTCGGTACGAGCAGTACTTC. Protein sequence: CASRGTSGSRYEQYF.

The CDR3 DNA sequence: TGTGCCAGCCAGAAGTACAGGGACCACTATGGCTACACCTTC. Its translation: CASQKYRDHYGYTF. This chain uses TRBV12-3 or TRBV12-4 with TRBJ1-2, with D possibly matching TRBD1 (6 bases). This CDR3 contains 14 residues. The V end lost 8 bases, the J end lost 3 bases, and 16 bases lay between the germline ends.

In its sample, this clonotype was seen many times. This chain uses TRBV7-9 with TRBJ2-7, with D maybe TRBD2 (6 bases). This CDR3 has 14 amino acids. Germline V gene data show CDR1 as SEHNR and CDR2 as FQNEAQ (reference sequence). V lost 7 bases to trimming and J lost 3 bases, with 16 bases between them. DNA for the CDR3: TGTGCCAGCACCAGGTCGGGAGATAACTACGAGCAGTACTTC. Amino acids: CASTRSGDNYEQYF.

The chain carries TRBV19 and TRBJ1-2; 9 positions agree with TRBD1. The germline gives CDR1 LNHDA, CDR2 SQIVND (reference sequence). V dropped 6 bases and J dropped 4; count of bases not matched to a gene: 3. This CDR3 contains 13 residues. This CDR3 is CASSTGGTYGYTF. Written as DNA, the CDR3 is TGTGCCAGTAGCACAGGGGGCACCTATGGCTACACCTTC.

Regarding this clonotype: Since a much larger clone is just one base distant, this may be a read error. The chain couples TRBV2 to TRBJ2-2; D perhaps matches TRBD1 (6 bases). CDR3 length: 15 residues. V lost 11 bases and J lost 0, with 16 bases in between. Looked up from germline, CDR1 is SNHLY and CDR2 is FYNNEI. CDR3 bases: TGTGCCGGCAAAGAGGGGACAACGAACACCGGGGAGCTGTTTTTT. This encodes CAGKEGTTNTGELFF.

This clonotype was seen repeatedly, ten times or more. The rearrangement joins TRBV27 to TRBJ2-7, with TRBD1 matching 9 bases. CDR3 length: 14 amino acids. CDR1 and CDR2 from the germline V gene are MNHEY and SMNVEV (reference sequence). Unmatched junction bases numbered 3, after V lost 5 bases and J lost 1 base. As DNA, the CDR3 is TGTGCCAGCAGTAACAGGGGGCCTTCCTACGAGCAGTACTTC. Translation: CASSNRGPSYEQYF.

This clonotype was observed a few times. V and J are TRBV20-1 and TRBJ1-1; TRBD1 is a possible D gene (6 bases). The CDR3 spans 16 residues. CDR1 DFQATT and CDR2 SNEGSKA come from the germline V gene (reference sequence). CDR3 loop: CSHNAPNRDLDTEAFF. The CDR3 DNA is TGCAGCCACAATGCCCCAAACAGGGACTTGGACACTGAAGCTTTCTTT.

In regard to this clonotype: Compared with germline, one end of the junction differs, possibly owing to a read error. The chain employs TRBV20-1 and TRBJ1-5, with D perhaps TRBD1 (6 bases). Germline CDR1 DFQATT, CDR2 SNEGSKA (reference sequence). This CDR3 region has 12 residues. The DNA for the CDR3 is TGCAGTGCTAGTAGAGACAGGCAGCGCCAGCATTTT. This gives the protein CSASRDRQRQHF.

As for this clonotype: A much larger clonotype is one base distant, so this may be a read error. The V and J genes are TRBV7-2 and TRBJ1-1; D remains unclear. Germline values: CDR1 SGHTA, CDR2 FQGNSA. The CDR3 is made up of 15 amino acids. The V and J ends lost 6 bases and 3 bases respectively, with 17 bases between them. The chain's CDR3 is CASSKGFWTDTEAFF. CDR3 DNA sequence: TGTGCCAGCAGTAAAGGGTTCTGGACGGACACTGAAGCTTTCTTT.

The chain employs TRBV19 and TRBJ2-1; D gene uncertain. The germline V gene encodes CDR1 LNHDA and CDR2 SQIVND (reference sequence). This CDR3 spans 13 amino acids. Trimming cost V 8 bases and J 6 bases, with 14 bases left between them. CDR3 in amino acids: CASRRVSSNEQFF. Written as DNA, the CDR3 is TGTGCCAGTCGAAGGGTGTCAAGCAATGAGCAGTTCTTC.